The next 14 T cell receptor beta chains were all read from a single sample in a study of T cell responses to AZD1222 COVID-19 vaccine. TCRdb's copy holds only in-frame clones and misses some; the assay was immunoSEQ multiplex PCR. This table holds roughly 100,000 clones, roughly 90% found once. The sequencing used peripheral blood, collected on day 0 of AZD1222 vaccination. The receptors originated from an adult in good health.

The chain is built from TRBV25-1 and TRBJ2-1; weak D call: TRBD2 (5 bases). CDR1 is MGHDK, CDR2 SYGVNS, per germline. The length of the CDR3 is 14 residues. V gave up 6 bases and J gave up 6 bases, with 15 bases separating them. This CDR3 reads CASSGRVEVNEQFF. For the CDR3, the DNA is TGTGCCAGCAGCGGAAGGGTGGAGGTCAATGAGCAGTTCTTC.

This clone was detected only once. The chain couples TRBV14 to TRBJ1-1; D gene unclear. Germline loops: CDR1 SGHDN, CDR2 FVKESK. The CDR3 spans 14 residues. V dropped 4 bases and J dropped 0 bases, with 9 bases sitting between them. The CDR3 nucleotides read TGTGCCAGCAGCCCTCACAGCCTGAACACTGAAGCTTTCTTT. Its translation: CASSPHSLNTEAFF. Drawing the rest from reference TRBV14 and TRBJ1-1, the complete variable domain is EAGVTQFPSHSVIEKGQTVTLRCDPISGHDNLYWYRRVMGKEIKFLLHFVKESKQDESGMPNNRFLAERTGGTYSTLKVQPAELEDSGVYFCASSPHSLNTEAFFGQGTRLTVV.

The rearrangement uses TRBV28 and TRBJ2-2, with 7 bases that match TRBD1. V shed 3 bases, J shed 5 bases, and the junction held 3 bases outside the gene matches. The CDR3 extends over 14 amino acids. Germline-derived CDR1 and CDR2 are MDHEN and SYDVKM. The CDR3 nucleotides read TGTGCCAGCAGTTTCCTGACAGGGACCGGGGAGCTGTTTTTT. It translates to CASSFLTGTGELFF.

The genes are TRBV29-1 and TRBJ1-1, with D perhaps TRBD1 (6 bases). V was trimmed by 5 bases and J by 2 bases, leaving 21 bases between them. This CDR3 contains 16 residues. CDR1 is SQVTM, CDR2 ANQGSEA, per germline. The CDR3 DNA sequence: TGCAGCGTTACCCCGAACCCGACAGGACCTAACACTGAAGCTTTCTTT. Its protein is CSVTPNPTGPNTEAFF.

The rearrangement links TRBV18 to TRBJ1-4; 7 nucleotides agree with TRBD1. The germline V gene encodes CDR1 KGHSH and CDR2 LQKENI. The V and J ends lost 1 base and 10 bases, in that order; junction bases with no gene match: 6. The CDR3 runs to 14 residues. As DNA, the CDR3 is TGTGCCAGCTCACCACAGGACCAGGGGGGAAAACTGTTTTTT. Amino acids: CASSPQDQGGKLFF.

The CDR3 sequence is CASRGGIPTDTQYF. The CDR3 DNA is TGTGCCAGCAGAGGTGGAATACCGACAGATACGCAGTATTTT. The chain recombines TRBV2 with TRBJ2-3; D ambiguous. Germline V CDR1 and CDR2: SNHLY, FYNNEI. The V gene lost 6 bases and the J gene lost 3 bases, with 13 bases spanning the gap. The CDR3 runs to 14 residues.

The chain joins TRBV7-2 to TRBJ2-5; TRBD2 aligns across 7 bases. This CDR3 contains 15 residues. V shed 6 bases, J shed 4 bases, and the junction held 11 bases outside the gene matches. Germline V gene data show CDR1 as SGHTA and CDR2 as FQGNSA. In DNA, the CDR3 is TGTGCCAGCAGTCAAGACGCGGGAGAATTAGAGACCCAGTACTTC. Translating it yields CASSQDAGELETQYF.

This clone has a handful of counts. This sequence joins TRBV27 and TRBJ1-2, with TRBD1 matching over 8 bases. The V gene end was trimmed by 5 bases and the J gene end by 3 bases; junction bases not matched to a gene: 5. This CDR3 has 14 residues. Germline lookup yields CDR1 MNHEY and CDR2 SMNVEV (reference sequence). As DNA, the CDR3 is TGTGCCAGCAGTCGCACAGGGGGGGACTATGGCTACACCTTC. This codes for CASSRTGGDYGYTF.

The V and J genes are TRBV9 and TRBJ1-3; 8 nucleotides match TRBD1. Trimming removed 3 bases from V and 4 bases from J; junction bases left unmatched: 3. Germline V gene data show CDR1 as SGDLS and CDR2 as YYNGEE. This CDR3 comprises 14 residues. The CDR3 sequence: CASSDRTGGNTIYF. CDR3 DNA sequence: TGTGCCAGCAGCGACAGGACAGGGGGAAACACCATATATTTT. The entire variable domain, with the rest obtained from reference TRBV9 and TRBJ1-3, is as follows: DSGVTQTPKHLITATGQRVTLRCSPRSGDLSVYWYQQSLDQGLQFLIQYYNGEERAKGNILERFSAQQFPDLHSELNLSSLELGDSALYFCASSDRTGGNTIYFGEGSWLTVV.

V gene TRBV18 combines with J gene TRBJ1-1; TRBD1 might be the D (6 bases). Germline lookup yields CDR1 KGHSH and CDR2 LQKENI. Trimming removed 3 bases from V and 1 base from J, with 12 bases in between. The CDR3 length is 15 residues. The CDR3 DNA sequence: TGTGCCAGCTCACCCGTGGGACATAGGAACACTGAAGCTTTCTTT. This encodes CASSPVGHRNTEAFF.

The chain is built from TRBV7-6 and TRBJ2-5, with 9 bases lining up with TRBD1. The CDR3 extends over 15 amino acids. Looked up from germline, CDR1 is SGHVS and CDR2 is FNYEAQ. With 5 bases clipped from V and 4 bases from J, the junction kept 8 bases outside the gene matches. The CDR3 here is CASSHGTGWGETQYF. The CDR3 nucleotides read TGTGCCAGCAGCCACGGGACAGGGTGGGGAGAGACCCAGTACTTC.

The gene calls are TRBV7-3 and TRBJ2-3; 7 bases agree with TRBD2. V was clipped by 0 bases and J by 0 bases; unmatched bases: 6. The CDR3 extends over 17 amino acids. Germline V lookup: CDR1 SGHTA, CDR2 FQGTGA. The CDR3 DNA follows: TGTGCCAGCAGCTTAACGCCTAGCGGAACTAGCACAGATACGCAGTATTTT. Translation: CASSLTPSGTSTDTQYF. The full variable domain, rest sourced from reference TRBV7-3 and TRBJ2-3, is GAGVSQTPSNKVTEKGKYVELRCDPISGHTALYWYRQSLGQGPEFLIYFQGTGAADDSGLPNDRFFAVRPEGSVSTLKIQRTERGDSAVYLCASSLTPSGTSTDTQYFGPGTRLTVL.

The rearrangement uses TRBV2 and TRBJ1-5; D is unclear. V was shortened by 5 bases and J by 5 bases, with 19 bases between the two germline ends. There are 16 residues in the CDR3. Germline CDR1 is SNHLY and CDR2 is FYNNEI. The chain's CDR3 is CASSPRARVGDQPQHF. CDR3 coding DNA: TGTGCCAGCAGTCCAAGGGCCCGAGTCGGAGATCAGCCCCAGCATTTT.

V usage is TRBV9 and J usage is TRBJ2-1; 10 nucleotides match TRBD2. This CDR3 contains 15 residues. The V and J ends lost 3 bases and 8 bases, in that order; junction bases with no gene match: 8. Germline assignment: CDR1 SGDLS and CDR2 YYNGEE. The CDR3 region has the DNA TGTGCCAGCAGCGCCGCCGGGACTAGCGTCGATGAGCAGTTCTTC. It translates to CASSAAGTSVDEQFF.